What follows describes a single T cell receptor beta chain. Across under 25 US areas, participants ranged in age from roughly 18 to 89 years. The assay was immunoSEQ multiplex PCR, and TCRdb's table has in-frame clones only and misses some. Here the sample spans fewer than 400,000 clones, over 85% being singletons. The sample originates from a study of blood T cell repertoires in COVID-19. In the study overall: Samples came from the United States, Italy and Spain, spanning acute and convalescent COVID-19. The analysed material was cDNA or gDNA that came from T cells, B-cell-depleted T cells, or PBMCs.

The CDR3 extends over 16 amino acids. Germline V gene lookup returns CDR1 SGDLS and CDR2 YYNGEE. V was cut by 0 bases and J by 4 bases, with 16 bases left in between. The sequence was obtained from a woman aged 25 to 45 who had recovered from COVID-19. Sequencing was done on a sample of PBMCs or T cells enriched from blood (not recorded which). The gene calls are TRBV9 and TRBJ1-2, with a weak D call TRBD1 (5 bases). CDR3 DNA: TGTGCCAGCAGCGTAGATCTGGGGGGGACCCCCTATGGCTACACCTTC. This translates into CASSVDLGGTPYGYTF.